Here is one T cell receptor beta chain with its context. The antigen is undetermined. The PCR employed 60 Vbeta primers together with 13 Jbeta primers. Using immunoSEQ multiplex PCR, the repertoire was profiled, and TCRdb retains in-frame clones only, with some absent. The sample includes about 120,000 clones, 75% to 80% of them seen just once. The entry originates in a study of cytomegalovirus exposure and HLA in healthy donors. Study background: Unique TCR beta sequences numbering approximately 100 million came from about 179 million T cells in an earlier analysis.

Looked up from germline, CDR1 is SGHRS and CDR2 is YFSETQ. V lost 0 bases to trimming and J lost 4 bases; unmatched junction nucleotides: 2. CDR3 size: 15 residues. Findings and limits, study-wide: Across HLA loci, a later analysis found differing TCR association rates, with DRB1 most and HLA-C fewest.

The sample consisted of PBMCs. The rearrangement joins TRBV5-1 to TRBJ2-5; TRBD2 agrees at 11 bases. The sequence derives from a middle-aged woman in good health and CMV-seropositive. DNA of the CDR3: TGCGCCAGCAGCTTGGTTCTAGCGGGGGGAGAGACCCAGTACTTC. Translation gives CASSLVLAGGETQYF.